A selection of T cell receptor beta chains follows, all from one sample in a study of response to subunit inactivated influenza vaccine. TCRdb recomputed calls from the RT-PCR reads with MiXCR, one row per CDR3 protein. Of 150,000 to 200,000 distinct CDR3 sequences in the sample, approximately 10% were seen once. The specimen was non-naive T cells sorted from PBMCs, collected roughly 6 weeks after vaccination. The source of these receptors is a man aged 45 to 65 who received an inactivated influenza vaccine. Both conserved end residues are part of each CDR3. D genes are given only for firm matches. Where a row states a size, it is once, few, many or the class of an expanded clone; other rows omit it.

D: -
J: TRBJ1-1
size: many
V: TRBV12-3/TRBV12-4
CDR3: CASSSLLDTGRGTEAFF
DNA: TGTGCCAGCAGTTCACTCCTGGATACTGGGCGGGGCACTGAAGCTTTCTTT

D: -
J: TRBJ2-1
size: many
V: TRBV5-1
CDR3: CASSRGEKTYNEQFF
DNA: TGCGCCAGCAGCCGTGGGGAAAAAACCTACAATGAGCAGTTCTTC

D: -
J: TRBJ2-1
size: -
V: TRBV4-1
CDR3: CASSRVGRKTYNEQFF
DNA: TGCGCCAGCAGCCGGGTCGGAAGAAAAACCTACAATGAGCAGTTCTTC

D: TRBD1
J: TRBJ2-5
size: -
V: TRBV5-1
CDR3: CASSPGQGRETQYF
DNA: TGCGCCAGCAGCCCGGGACAGGGACGAGAGACCCAGTACTTC

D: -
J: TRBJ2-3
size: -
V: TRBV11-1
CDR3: CASSIRFTDTQYF
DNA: TGTGCCAGCAGCATACGATTCACAGATACGCAGTATTTT

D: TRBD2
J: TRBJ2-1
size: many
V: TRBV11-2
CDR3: CASSSPGLVIREQFF
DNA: TGTGCCAGCAGCTCTCCGGGACTAGTGATTCGGGAGCAGTTCTTC

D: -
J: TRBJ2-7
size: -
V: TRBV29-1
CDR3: CSGQGVGGEQYF
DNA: TGCAGCGGTCAGGGGGTCGGGGGTGAGCAGTACTTC

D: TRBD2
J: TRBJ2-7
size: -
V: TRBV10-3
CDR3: CATSGGAYEQYF
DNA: TGTGCCACCAGCGGGGGGGCCTACGAGCAGTACTTC

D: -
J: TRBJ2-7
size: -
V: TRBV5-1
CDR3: CASSLGLWEGSYEQYF
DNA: TGCGCCAGCAGCTTGGGCCTCTGGGAAGGGTCCTACGAGCAGTACTTC

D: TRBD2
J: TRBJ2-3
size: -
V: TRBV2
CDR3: CASSELAGGPWDTQYF
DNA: TGTGCCAGCAGTGAACTAGCGGGAGGGCCTTGGGATACGCAGTATTTT

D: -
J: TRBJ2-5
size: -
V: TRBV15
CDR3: CATSVPTGVETQYF
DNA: TGTGCCACCAGCGTTCCGACAGGCGTGGAGACCCAGTACTTC

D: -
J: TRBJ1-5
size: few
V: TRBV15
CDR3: CATSRGKGSNQPQHF
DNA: TGTGCCACCAGCAGAGGGAAGGGTAGCAATCAGCCCCAGCATTTT

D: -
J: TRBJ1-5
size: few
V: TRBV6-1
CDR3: CASSERGGFNQPQHF
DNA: TGTGCCAGCAGTGAACGCGGAGGGTTCAATCAGCCCCAGCATTTT

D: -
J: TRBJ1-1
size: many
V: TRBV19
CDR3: CASTYGVRTEAFF
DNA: TGTGCCAGTACTTACGGGGTGAGGACTGAAGCTTTCTTT

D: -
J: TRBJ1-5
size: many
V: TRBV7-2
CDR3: CASSLKGSNQPQHF
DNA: TGTGCCAGCAGCTTAAAGGGCTCCAATCAGCCCCAGCATTTT

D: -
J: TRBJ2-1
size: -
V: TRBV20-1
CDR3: CSASPPQTIYNEQFF
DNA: TGCAGTGCTAGTCCCCCCCAAACCATCTACAATGAGCAGTTCTTC

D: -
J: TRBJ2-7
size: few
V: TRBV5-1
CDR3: CASSLVGGIPAYEQYF
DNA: TGCGCCAGCAGCTTGGTTGGGGGAATTCCGGCCTACGAGCAGTACTTC

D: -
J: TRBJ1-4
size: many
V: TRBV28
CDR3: CASNPPGGTTNEKLFF
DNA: TGTGCCAGCAACCCGCCGGGGGGGACAACTAATGAAAAACTGTTTTTT

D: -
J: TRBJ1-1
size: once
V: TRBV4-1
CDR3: CASGLRGGENTGAFF
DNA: TGCGCCAGCGGCCTTAGGGGGGGGGAGAACACTGGAGCTTTCTTT

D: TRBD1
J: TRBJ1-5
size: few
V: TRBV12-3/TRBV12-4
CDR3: CASSFGTASNQPQHF
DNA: TGTGCCAGCAGTTTCGGGACAGCTAGCAATCAGCCCCAGCATTTT

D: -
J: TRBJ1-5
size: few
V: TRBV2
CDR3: CASSLRGGFYVSNQPQHF
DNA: TGTGCCAGCTCCCTTAGAGGAGGGTTTTACGTTAGCAATCAGCCCCAGCATTTT

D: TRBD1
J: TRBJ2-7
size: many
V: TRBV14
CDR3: CASSQQRTGNHEQYF
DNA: TGTGCCAGCAGCCAACAAAGGACAGGGAACCACGAGCAGTACTTC

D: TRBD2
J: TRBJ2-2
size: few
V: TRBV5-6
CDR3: CASSLERGAGELFF
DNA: TGTGCCAGCAGCTTGGAACGGGGGGCCGGGGAGCTGTTTTTT

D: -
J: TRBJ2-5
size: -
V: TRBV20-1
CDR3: CSASGGAYQETQYF
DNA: TGCAGTGCTAGTGGAGGTGCATACCAAGAGACCCAGTACTTC

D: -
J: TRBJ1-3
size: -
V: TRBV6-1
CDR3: CASSEGYNSGNTIYF
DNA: TGTGCCAGCAGTGAAGGTTACAACTCTGGAAACACCATATATTTT

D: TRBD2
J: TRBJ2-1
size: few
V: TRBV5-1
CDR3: CASSLAPTSGNNEQFF
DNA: TGCGCCAGCAGCTTGGCCCCGACTAGCGGTAACAATGAGCAGTTCTTC

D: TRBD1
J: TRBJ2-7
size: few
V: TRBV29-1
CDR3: CSVEGEGQGMARNEQYF
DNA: TGCAGCGTTGAAGGGGAGGGACAGGGGATGGCGAGGAACGAGCAGTACTTC

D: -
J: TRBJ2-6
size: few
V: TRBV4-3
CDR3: CASSQDFIFSGANVLTF
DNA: TGCGCCAGCAGCCAAGATTTTATCTTCTCTGGGGCCAACGTCCTGACTTTC

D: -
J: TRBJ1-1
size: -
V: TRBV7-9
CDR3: CASSSAYLNTEAFF
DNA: TGTGCCAGCAGCTCCGCCTACTTGAACACTGAAGCTTTCTTT

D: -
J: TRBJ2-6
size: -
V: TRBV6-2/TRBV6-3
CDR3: CASRRRWDGYSGANVLTF
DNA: TGTGCCAGCAGACGACGCTGGGACGGTTACTCTGGGGCCAACGTCCTGACTTTC

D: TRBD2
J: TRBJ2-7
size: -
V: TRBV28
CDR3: CASSLNSGLSSYEQYF
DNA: TGTGCCAGCAGCCTCAATAGCGGGTTAAGCTCCTACGAGCAGTACTTC

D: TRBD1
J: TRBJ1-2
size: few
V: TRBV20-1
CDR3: CSARKDRGLRDGYTF
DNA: TGCAGTGCTAGGAAGGACAGGGGGCTCAGAGATGGCTACACCTTC

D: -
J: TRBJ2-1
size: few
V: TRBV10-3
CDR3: CARELPSFNEQFF
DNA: TGTGCCAGGGAACTACCCTCCTTCAATGAGCAGTTCTTC

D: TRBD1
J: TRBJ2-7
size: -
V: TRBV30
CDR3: CAWNRDSGLEQYF
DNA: TGTGCCTGGAACCGGGACAGCGGCCTCGAGCAGTACTTC

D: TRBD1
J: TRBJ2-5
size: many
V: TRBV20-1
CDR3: CSARTDRGETQYF
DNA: TGCAGTGCTAGAACCGACAGGGGTGAGACCCAGTACTTC

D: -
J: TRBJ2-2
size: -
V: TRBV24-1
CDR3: CATELTGELFF
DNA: TGTGCCACCGAGCTCACCGGGGAGCTGTTTTTT

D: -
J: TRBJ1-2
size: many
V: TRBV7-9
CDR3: CASSLSGTDYGYTF
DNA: TGTGCCAGCAGCTTATCAGGGACTGACTATGGCTACACCTTC

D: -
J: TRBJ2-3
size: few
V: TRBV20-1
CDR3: CSARRRGTDTQYF
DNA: TGCAGTGCGAGACGGCGGGGCACAGATACGCAGTATTTT

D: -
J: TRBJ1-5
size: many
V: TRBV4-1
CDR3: CASSQDFGQVGQPQHF
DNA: TGCGCCAGCAGCCAAGATTTCGGACAAGTTGGGCAGCCCCAGCATTTT

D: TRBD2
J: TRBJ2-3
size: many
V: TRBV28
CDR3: CASSSGTSGRRGDTQYF
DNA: TGTGCCAGCAGTTCCGGGACTAGCGGGAGGAGAGGGGATACGCAGTATTTT

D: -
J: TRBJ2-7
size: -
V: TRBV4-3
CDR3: CASSQRVGVDEQYF
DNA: TGCGCCAGCAGCCAAAGGGTGGGGGTGGACGAGCAGTACTTC